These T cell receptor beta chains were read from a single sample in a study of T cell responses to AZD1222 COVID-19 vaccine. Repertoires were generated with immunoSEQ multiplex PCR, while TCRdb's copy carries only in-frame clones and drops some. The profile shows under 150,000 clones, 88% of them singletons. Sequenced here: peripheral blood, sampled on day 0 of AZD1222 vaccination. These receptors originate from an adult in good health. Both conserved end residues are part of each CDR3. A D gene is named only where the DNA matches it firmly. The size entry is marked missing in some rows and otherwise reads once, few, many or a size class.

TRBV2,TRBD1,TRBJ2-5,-,CASRNYRGSEETQYF,TGTGCCAGCAGAAACTACAGGGGGTCGGAGGAGACCCAGTACTTC
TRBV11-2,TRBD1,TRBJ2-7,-,CASSTGQGINEQYF,TGTGCCAGCAGCACGGGACAGGGGATAAACGAGCAGTACTTC
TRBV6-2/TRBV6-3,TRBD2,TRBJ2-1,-,CASSSSIAGGPSEQFF,TGTGCCAGCAGTTCTTCAATAGCGGGGGGCCCCTCTGAGCAGTTCTTC
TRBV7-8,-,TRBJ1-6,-,CASSLLGGNSPLHF,TGTGCCAGCAGCTTATTGGGGGGGAATTCACCCCTCCACTTT
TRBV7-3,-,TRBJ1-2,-,CASSPTGHTNYGYTF,TGTGCCAGCAGCCCGACGGGACACACTAACTATGGCTACACCTTC
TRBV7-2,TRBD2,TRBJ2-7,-,CASSSNPGLAGADEQYF,TGTGCCAGCAGCTCAAATCCGGGACTAGCGGGGGCAGACGAGCAGTACTTC
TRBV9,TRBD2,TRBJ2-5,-,CASSVATLAGQETQYF,TGTGCCAGCAGCGTAGCTACGCTAGCGGGACAAGAGACCCAGTACTTC
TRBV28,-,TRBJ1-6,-,CASSFSSSLSPLHF,TGTGCCAGCAGTTTTTCGAGCAGTCTCTCACCCCTCCACTTT
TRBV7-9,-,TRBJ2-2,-,CASRGSSTGGRWTGELFF,TGTGCCAGCAGGGGGTCCTCGACAGGTGGCCGATGGACCGGGGAGCTGTTTTTT
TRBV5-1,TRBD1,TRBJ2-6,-,CASSLGQGSGANVLTF,TGCGCCAGCAGCTTGGGACAGGGTTCTGGGGCCAACGTCCTGACTTTC
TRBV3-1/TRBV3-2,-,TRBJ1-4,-,CASSHSGFEKLFF,TGTGCCAGCAGCCACTCAGGGTTTGAAAAACTGTTTTTT
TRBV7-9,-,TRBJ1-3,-,CASSFGRVGSGNTIYF,TGTGCCAGCAGCTTTGGCAGGGTAGGGTCCGGAAACACCATATATTTT
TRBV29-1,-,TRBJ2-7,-,CSVERVGTYEQYF,TGCAGCGTTGAAAGGGTTGGGACCTACGAGCAGTACTTC
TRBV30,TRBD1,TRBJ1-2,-,CAWAGQGAGGYTF,TGTGCCTGGGCCGGACAGGGGGCAGGTGGCTACACCTTC
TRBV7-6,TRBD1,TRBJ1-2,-,CASSLNPTGEGYGYTF,TGTGCCAGCAGCCTCAATCCGACAGGGGAAGGCTATGGCTACACCTTC
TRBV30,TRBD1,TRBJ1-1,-,CAWSQGAVTEAFF,TGTGCCTGGAGTCAGGGGGCGGTTACTGAAGCTTTCTTT
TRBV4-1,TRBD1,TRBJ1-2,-,CASSQADRGHGYTF,TGCGCCAGCAGCCAAGCGGACAGGGGGCATGGCTACACCTTC
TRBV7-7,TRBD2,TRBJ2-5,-,CASSLGAAGGYETQYF,TGTGCCAGCAGCTTAGGGGCAGCGGGGGGCTACGAGACCCAGTACTTC
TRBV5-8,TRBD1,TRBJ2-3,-,CASSLEDRVWPDTQYF,TGTGCCAGCAGCTTGGAAGACAGGGTTTGGCCAGATACGCAGTATTTT
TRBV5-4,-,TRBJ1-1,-,CASSLDRATEAFF,TGTGCCAGCAGCTTGGACAGGGCCACTGAAGCTTTCTTT
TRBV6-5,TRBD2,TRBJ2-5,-,CASSYSRGRVGETQYF,TGTGCCAGCAGTTACTCGCGCGGGAGGGTCGGAGAGACCCAGTACTTC
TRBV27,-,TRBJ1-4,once,CASSLSWGANEKLFF,TGTGCCAGCAGTTTATCGTGGGGTGCTAATGAAAAACTGTTTTTT
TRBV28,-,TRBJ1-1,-,CASSLWTQRAFF,TGTGCCAGCAGTTTATGGACACAGAGGGCTTTCTTT
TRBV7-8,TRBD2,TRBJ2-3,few,CASSVGLAGGDTQYF,TGTGCCAGCAGCGTTGGCTTAGCGGGAGGAGATACGCAGTATTTT
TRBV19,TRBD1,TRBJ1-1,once,CASSTGTGGDYTEAFF,TGTGCCAGTAGCACCGGGACAGGGGGCGATTACACTGAAGCTTTCTTT
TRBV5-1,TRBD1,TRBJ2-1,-,CASSSGQGFDEQFF,TGCGCCAGCAGCTCGGGACAGGGTTTCGATGAGCAGTTCTTC
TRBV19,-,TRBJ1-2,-,CASSLRHTGNYGYTF,TGTGCCAGTAGTCTACGGCACACGGGTAACTATGGCTACACCTTC
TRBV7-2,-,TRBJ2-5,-,CASSRSGPQETQYF,TGTGCCAGCAGCAGAAGCGGTCCTCAAGAGACCCAGTACTTC
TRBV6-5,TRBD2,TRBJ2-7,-,CASRPSGRGYEQYF,TGTGCCAGCAGACCTAGCGGGAGGGGGTACGAGCAGTACTTC
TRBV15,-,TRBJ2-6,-,CATSKDYSGANVLTF,TGTGCCACCAGCAAGGATTACTCTGGGGCCAACGTCCTGACTTTC
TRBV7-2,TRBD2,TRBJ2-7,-,CASSGSVTSRFGEQYF,TGTGCCAGCAGCGGTAGCGTGACTAGCCGCTTCGGGGAGCAGTACTTC
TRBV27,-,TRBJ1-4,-,CASSSTTGDKLFF,TGTGCCAGCAGTTCCACGACCGGTGACAAACTGTTTTTT
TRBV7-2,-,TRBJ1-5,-,CASSLGRGFNQPQHF,TGTGCCAGCAGCTTAGGTAGAGGGTTTAATCAGCCCCAGCATTTT
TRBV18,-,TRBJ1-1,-,CASSGTQTDTEAFF,TGTGCCAGCTCCGGAACACAGACCGACACTGAAGCTTTCTTT
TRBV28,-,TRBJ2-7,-,CASSSVLGHSEQYF,TGTGCCAGCAGTTCCGTGCTGGGGCATTCGGAGCAGTACTTC
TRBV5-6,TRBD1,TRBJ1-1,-,CASSSMTGVATEAFF,TGTGCCAGCAGCTCTATGACAGGGGTGGCCACTGAAGCTTTCTTT
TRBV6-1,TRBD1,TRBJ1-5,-,CASSKGQEPLGPQHF,TGTGCCAGCAGTAAGGGACAGGAACCTCTAGGGCCCCAGCATTTT
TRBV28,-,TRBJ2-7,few,CASRRDAAYEQYF,TGTGCCAGCAGACGCGACGCCGCCTACGAGCAGTACTTC
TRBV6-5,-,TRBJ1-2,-,CASSYSNGGRSGGYTF,TGTGCCAGCAGTTACTCGAATGGGGGGCGTTCGGGTGGCTACACCTTC
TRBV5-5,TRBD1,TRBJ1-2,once,CASSRQGAEGYTF,TGTGCCAGCAGTCGACAGGGGGCGGAAGGCTACACCTTC
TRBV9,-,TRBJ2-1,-,CASSVSTTYNEQFF,TGTGCCAGCAGCGTTTCTACGACCTACAATGAGCAGTTCTTC
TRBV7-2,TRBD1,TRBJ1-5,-,CASSLAIQGRYSNQPQHF,TGTGCCAGCAGCTTAGCTATACAGGGGCGGTATAGCAATCAGCCCCAGCATTTT